The TCR beta chain described here comes from a study of CD8 T cells in ankylosing spondylitis. TCRdb recomputed calls from the 5' RACE reads with MiXCR, one row per CDR3 protein. The sample has some 250,000 distinct CDR3 sequences; roughly a tenth are singletons. A word on this clonotype: Its antigen is undetermined.

Study observations and caveats: Prior literature has documented some motif variants in synovial fluid and blood from reactive arthritis. Disease-linked clones, CD8+, were relatively rare in peripheral blood.

CDR3 length: 19 amino acids. Losses at the gene ends were 2 bases for V and 7 bases for J; bases not matched to a gene: 18. The chain links TRBV12-3 or TRBV12-4 to TRBJ2-1; 9 nucleotides align to TRBD2. This TCR was recovered from a male donor with ankylosing spondylitis or in good health (not recorded which). Sequencing was carried out using blood, either unsorted or a sorted T cell fraction (not recorded which). Written as DNA, the CDR3 is TGTGCCAGCAGTTTAAAGTCTAGCGGGAAGTCTTTTGTAGAGAATGAGCAGTTCTTC. As protein: CASSLKSSGKSFVENEQFF.